Listed below are T cell receptor beta chains from one sample, sequenced in a study of cytotoxic CD8 clonotypes in ibrutinib-treated CLL. Sequenced by immunoSEQ multiplex PCR; TCRdb stores in-frame clones only, minus some. This sample has some 61,000 clones; 68% occur once, and the top ten carry 5.7%. The sequences come from PBMCs, collected after 12 months of ibrutinib treatment. The receptors were gathered from a human donor with chronic lymphocytic leukemia. Both conserved end residues are part of each CDR3. The order of the fields is clone size, J gene, D gene, V gene, CDR3 DNA, CDR3 protein. A D gene is named only where the DNA matches it firmly. A row's size may be missing; if present it is once, few, many or a size class.

abundance: -
j_gene: TRBJ2-2
d_gene: -
v_gene: TRBV6-1
CDR3nt: TGTGCCAGCAGTGAACGGGCTGGGGAGCTGTTTTTT
CDR3aa: CASSERAGELFF

abundance: -
j_gene: TRBJ1-6
d_gene: -
v_gene: TRBV2
CDR3nt: TGTGCCAGCAGTGTTAGTAGGCGGACAGTGTCCTATAATTCACCCCTCCACTTT
CDR3aa: CASSVSRRTVSYNSPLHF

abundance: -
j_gene: TRBJ1-1
d_gene: -
v_gene: TRBV6-5
CDR3nt: TGTGCCAGTACCCCCCCCGGGGGTAACACTGAAGCTTTCTTT
CDR3aa: CASTPPGGNTEAFF

abundance: once
j_gene: TRBJ1-2
d_gene: -
v_gene: TRBV5-8
CDR3nt: TGTGCCAGCAGCCGGGGGGACAACTATGGCTACACCTTC
CDR3aa: CASSRGDNYGYTF

abundance: -
j_gene: TRBJ2-7
d_gene: TRBD1
v_gene: TRBV6-6
CDR3nt: TGTGCCAGCGGAACAGGGGGAGCCTACGAGCAGTACTTC
CDR3aa: CASGTGGAYEQYF

abundance: -
j_gene: TRBJ1-5
d_gene: TRBD1
v_gene: TRBV19
CDR3nt: TGTGCCAGTAAGGGACAGCGACGGGCCGGATATAGCAATCAGCCCCAGCATTTT
CDR3aa: CASKGQRRAGYSNQPQHF

abundance: -
j_gene: TRBJ1-4
d_gene: -
v_gene: TRBV5-4
CDR3nt: TGTGCCAGCAGCCCTGATAGGACGGATGAAAAACTGTTTTTT
CDR3aa: CASSPDRTDEKLFF

abundance: few
j_gene: TRBJ2-1
d_gene: -
v_gene: TRBV10-3
CDR3nt: TGTGCCATCAGTGGTCATGCGAATGAGCAGTTCTTC
CDR3aa: CAISGHANEQFF

abundance: -
j_gene: TRBJ2-2
d_gene: -
v_gene: TRBV4-1
CDR3nt: TGCGCCAGCAGCCGGAACAGTATCTCCGACGGGGAGCTGTTTTTT
CDR3aa: CASSRNSISDGELFF

abundance: -
j_gene: TRBJ1-1
d_gene: -
v_gene: TRBV7-2
CDR3nt: TGTGCCAGCAGCTTAGGGCAGAACACTGAAGCTTTCTTT
CDR3aa: CASSLGQNTEAFF

abundance: -
j_gene: TRBJ2-6
d_gene: -
v_gene: TRBV6-5
CDR3nt: TGTGCCAGCAGTTCCGTTTTGGGGATTTCCAACGTCCTGACTTTC
CDR3aa: CASSSVLGISNVLTF

abundance: -
j_gene: TRBJ1-6
d_gene: -
v_gene: TRBV7-8
CDR3nt: TGTGCCAGCAGTTACTTAGCGGGGGGGCCGACAAATTCACCCCTCCACTTT
CDR3aa: CASSYLAGGPTNSPLHF

abundance: -
j_gene: TRBJ2-7
d_gene: TRBD1
v_gene: TRBV6-5
CDR3nt: TGTGCCAGCAGGCAGGGGGATGGGGAGCAGTACTTC
CDR3aa: CASRQGDGEQYF

abundance: few
j_gene: TRBJ2-7
d_gene: -
v_gene: TRBV2
CDR3nt: TGTGCCAGCAGCAAAGGAGAGGTACCCGGGGAGCAGTACTTC
CDR3aa: CASSKGEVPGEQYF

abundance: -
j_gene: TRBJ1-4
d_gene: -
v_gene: TRBV7-9
CDR3nt: TGTGCCAGCAGCTTAGTGGCAGGGGCGTTATCCGTCCCCCCTGAAAAACTGTTTTTT
CDR3aa: CASSLVAGALSVPPEKLFF

abundance: medium-sized
j_gene: TRBJ1-6
d_gene: TRBD1
v_gene: TRBV15
CDR3nt: TGTGCCACCAGCAGAGGGGTACTCGGGCAGGGGGGCAATTCACCCCTCCACTTT
CDR3aa: CATSRGVLGQGGNSPLHF

abundance: few
j_gene: TRBJ1-4
d_gene: -
v_gene: TRBV6-5
CDR3nt: TGTGCCAGCAGTTACACGCAGGGTGTGGAAAAACTGTTTTTT
CDR3aa: CASSYTQGVEKLFF

abundance: few
j_gene: TRBJ2-5
d_gene: -
v_gene: TRBV30
CDR3nt: TGTGCCTGGAGAACCGGAAAGGGATCCGGGCAAGAGACCCAGTACTTC
CDR3aa: CAWRTGKGSGQETQYF

abundance: -
j_gene: TRBJ1-5
d_gene: -
v_gene: TRBV2
CDR3nt: TGTGCCAGCAGTGGGCAGGCGAAAAATCAGCCCCAGCATTTT
CDR3aa: CASSGQAKNQPQHF

abundance: -
j_gene: TRBJ1-2
d_gene: -
v_gene: TRBV5-1
CDR3nt: TGCGCCAGCAGCCCCGCGGGGGCTGGGGGCTATGGCTACACCTTC
CDR3aa: CASSPAGAGGYGYTF

abundance: -
j_gene: TRBJ2-5
d_gene: TRBD1
v_gene: TRBV6-6
CDR3nt: TGTGCCAGCCGGACAGGGGGCACGAGACAAGAGACCCAGTACTTC
CDR3aa: CASRTGGTRQETQYF

abundance: -
j_gene: TRBJ2-3
d_gene: TRBD1
v_gene: TRBV5-4
CDR3nt: TGTGCCAGCAGCCAACAGGGGGCGTCGGATACGCAGTATTTT
CDR3aa: CASSQQGASDTQYF

abundance: few
j_gene: TRBJ2-7
d_gene: TRBD1
v_gene: TRBV10-3
CDR3nt: TGTGCCACTGCGGGACAGGGTTACGAGCAGTACTTC
CDR3aa: CATAGQGYEQYF

abundance: few
j_gene: TRBJ1-2
d_gene: -
v_gene: TRBV5-4
CDR3nt: TGTGCCAGCAGCTCCCAGGGCCCTAACTATGGCTACACCTTC
CDR3aa: CASSSQGPNYGYTF

abundance: -
j_gene: TRBJ1-2
d_gene: -
v_gene: TRBV6-6
CDR3nt: TGTGCCAGCAGACCCCCAGGCAGTGGCTACACCTTC
CDR3aa: CASRPPGSGYTF

abundance: -
j_gene: TRBJ1-4
d_gene: TRBD1
v_gene: TRBV9
CDR3nt: TGTGCCAGCAGCGGCAGGGGGCGAACTAATGAAAAACTGTTTTTT
CDR3aa: CASSGRGRTNEKLFF

abundance: -
j_gene: TRBJ2-1
d_gene: -
v_gene: TRBV4-2
CDR3nt: TGTGCCAGCAGCCAAGATAGAGCTCCCTACAATGAGCAGTTCTTC
CDR3aa: CASSQDRAPYNEQFF

abundance: -
j_gene: TRBJ2-1
d_gene: -
v_gene: TRBV19
CDR3nt: TGTGCCAGTAGTACGCTAGGGCCCAATGAGCAGTTCTTC
CDR3aa: CASSTLGPNEQFF

abundance: -
j_gene: TRBJ2-7
d_gene: -
v_gene: TRBV10-1
CDR3nt: TGCGCCAGCAGTGAAACCGCCGAGGGCGAGCAGTACTTC
CDR3aa: CASSETAEGEQYF

abundance: -
j_gene: TRBJ1-5
d_gene: -
v_gene: TRBV5-8
CDR3nt: TGTGCCACCAGGGGAACGGGTTATAGCAATCAGCCCCAGCATTTT
CDR3aa: CATRGTGYSNQPQHF

abundance: -
j_gene: TRBJ2-5
d_gene: -
v_gene: TRBV11-2
CDR3nt: TGTGCCAGCAGTCCCACCGGGAACCAAGAGACCCAGTACTTC
CDR3aa: CASSPTGNQETQYF

abundance: -
j_gene: TRBJ2-1
d_gene: -
v_gene: TRBV11-2
CDR3nt: TGTGCCAGCAGCTTAGAGGACAGCAGAGGGGAGCAGTTCTTC
CDR3aa: CASSLEDSRGEQFF

abundance: -
j_gene: TRBJ1-3
d_gene: -
v_gene: TRBV30
CDR3nt: TGTGCCTGGAGGACTGTCGGAAACACCATATATTTT
CDR3aa: CAWRTVGNTIYF

abundance: few
j_gene: TRBJ2-1
d_gene: TRBD1
v_gene: TRBV12-5
CDR3nt: TGTGCTAGTGGTTTGGGGGACAGGGCTCGGAATGAGCAGTTCTTC
CDR3aa: CASGLGDRARNEQFF

abundance: few
j_gene: TRBJ1-4
d_gene: -
v_gene: TRBV30
CDR3nt: TGTGCCTGGAGTGGCAGGGGCAATGAAAAACTGTTTTTT
CDR3aa: CAWSGRGNEKLFF

abundance: -
j_gene: TRBJ1-4
d_gene: TRBD1
v_gene: TRBV5-4
CDR3nt: TGTGCCAGCAGACGACAGGGTGCTAATGAAAAACTGTTTTTT
CDR3aa: CASRRQGANEKLFF

abundance: -
j_gene: TRBJ1-6
d_gene: -
v_gene: TRBV7-2
CDR3nt: TGTGCCAGCAGCTCCTCCAGGGGACCGTATTCACCCCTCCACTTT
CDR3aa: CASSSSRGPYSPLHF

abundance: -
j_gene: TRBJ1-2
d_gene: TRBD1
v_gene: TRBV6-5
CDR3nt: TGTGCCAGCAGTTACAGGGCGACAGGGTACGGCTACACCTTC
CDR3aa: CASSYRATGYGYTF

abundance: -
j_gene: TRBJ1-2
d_gene: -
v_gene: TRBV30
CDR3nt: TGTGCCTGGAGTCTTCCCGGGGGCTATGGCTACACCTTC
CDR3aa: CAWSLPGGYGYTF

abundance: -
j_gene: TRBJ2-5
d_gene: -
v_gene: TRBV6-5
CDR3nt: TGTGCCAGCACCGACCGGGGCAGGGGAGGGGAGACCCAGTACTTC
CDR3aa: CASTDRGRGGETQYF

abundance: -
j_gene: TRBJ1-2
d_gene: -
v_gene: TRBV5-1
CDR3nt: TGCGCCAGCAGCTTCCGGGGAAGCTATGGCTACACCTTC
CDR3aa: CASSFRGSYGYTF

abundance: -
j_gene: TRBJ2-7
d_gene: TRBD1
v_gene: TRBV6-5
CDR3nt: TGTGCCAGCAGCGACACGGGACAGGGAACCTACGAGCAGTACTTC
CDR3aa: CASSDTGQGTYEQYF

abundance: once
j_gene: TRBJ1-2
d_gene: -
v_gene: TRBV27
CDR3nt: TGTGCCAGCAGTTCCCCGGGCCTGGGTGCGAACTATGGCTACACCTTC
CDR3aa: CASSSPGLGANYGYTF

abundance: -
j_gene: TRBJ2-3
d_gene: TRBD1
v_gene: TRBV2
CDR3nt: TGTGCCAGCAGTAAGGACAGGGCCAGCACAGATACGCAGTATTTT
CDR3aa: CASSKDRASTDTQYF

abundance: -
j_gene: TRBJ2-3
d_gene: TRBD2
v_gene: TRBV30
CDR3nt: TGTGCCTGTACGGGACTAGCGGATGCGGACGGTACGCAGTATTTT
CDR3aa: CACTGLADADGTQYF

abundance: -
j_gene: TRBJ2-7
d_gene: -
v_gene: TRBV28
CDR3nt: TGTGCCACCCTTCGGGTATCTCCATGGGAGCAGTACTTC
CDR3aa: CATLRVSPWEQYF